This T cell receptor (beta chain) was identified in a study of shared clonotypes between healthy human individuals. Clones were read by immunoSEQ multiplex PCR, and TCRdb kept only the in-frame ones, dropping some. The sample lists roughly 300,000 clones, about nine tenths seen once, with about 17% in the top ten. The CDR3 length is 13 residues. Trimming shortened V by 3 bases and J by 7 bases, and 13 bases separated the two germline ends. The V gene's germline CDR1 is MDHEN and CDR2 SYDVKM. This sequence joins TRBV28 and TRBJ2-7; D is possibly TRBD1 (6 bases). This receptor was obtained from a man aged 18 to 29 in good health. The sequenced sample consisted of memory CD8+ T cells sorted from blood. Specified subset: CD45RO+ cells pooled with CCR7-negative TemRA cells. CDR3: CASSLVGAEEQYF. The CDR3, as DNA: TGTGCCAGCAGTTTGGTGGGGGCGGAGGAGCAGTACTTC.